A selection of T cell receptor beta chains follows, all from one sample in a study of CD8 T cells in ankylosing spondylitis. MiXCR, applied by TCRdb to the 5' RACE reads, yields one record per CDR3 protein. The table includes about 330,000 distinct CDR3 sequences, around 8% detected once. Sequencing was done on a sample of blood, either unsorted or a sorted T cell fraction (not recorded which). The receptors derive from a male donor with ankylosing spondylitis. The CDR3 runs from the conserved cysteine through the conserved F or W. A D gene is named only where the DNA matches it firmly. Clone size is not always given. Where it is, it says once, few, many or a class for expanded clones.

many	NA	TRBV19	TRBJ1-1	CASSIRGVRTEAFF	TGTGCCAGTAGTATTCGTGGGGTTCGCACTGAAGCTTTCTTT
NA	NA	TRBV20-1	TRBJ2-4	CSARDQGGSVKNIQYF	TGCAGTGCTAGAGATCAGGGAGGATCGGTCAAAAACATTCAGTACTTC
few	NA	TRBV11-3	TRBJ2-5	CASSLSLWETQYF	TGTGCCAGCAGCCTATCCTTGTGGGAGACCCAGTACTTC
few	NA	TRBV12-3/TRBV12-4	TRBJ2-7	CASRSGTNLEQYF	TGTGCCAGTAGGTCCGGAACAAATCTGGAGCAGTACTTC
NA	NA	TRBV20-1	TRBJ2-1	CRAGTERFNEQFF	TGCAGGGCCGGGACGGAGAGATTCAATGAGCAGTTCTTC
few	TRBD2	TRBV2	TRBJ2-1	CASSLNPSGSSYNEQFF	TGTGCCAGCAGTCTGAACCCTAGCGGGAGCTCCTACAATGAGCAGTTCTTC
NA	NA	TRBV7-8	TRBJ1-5	CASSLGSGDNQPQHF	TGTGCCAGCAGCTTAGGGTCAGGAGATAATCAGCCCCAGCATTTT
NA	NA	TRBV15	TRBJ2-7	CATSRVGADSYEQYF	TGTGCCACCAGCAGAGTTGGGGCAGACTCCTACGAGCAGTACTTC
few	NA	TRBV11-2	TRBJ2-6	CASSLGRNYRDSSGANVLTF	TGTGCCAGCAGCTTAGGAAGGAATTACAGGGATAGCTCTGGGGCCAACGTCCTGACTTTC
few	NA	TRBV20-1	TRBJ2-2	CSATVGGELFF	TGCAGTGCTACGGTCGGCGGGGAGCTGTTTTTT
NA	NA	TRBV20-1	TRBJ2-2	CSATIPNTGELFF	TGCAGTGCTACCATCCCGAACACCGGGGAGCTGTTTTTT
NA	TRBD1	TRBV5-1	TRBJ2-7	CASRVQGSSYEQYF	TGCGCCAGCAGGGTACAGGGGAGCTCCTACGAGCAGTACTTC
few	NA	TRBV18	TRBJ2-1	CASSQTTGNFEFF	TGTGCCAGCTCACAGACTACTGGCAATTTTGAGTTCTTC